This T cell receptor beta chain was sequenced for a study of blood T cell repertoires in COVID-19. This table comes from immunoSEQ multiplex PCR, and its TCRdb copy is limited to in-frame clones, with some not included. The data hold roughly 250,000 clones, with 75% to 95% observed a single time. This study enrolled people aged 18 to 89 from under 25 US geographic areas. V lost 0 bases, J lost 6 bases, and 7 bases stayed unmatched. Per the germline V gene, CDR1 is KGHSY and CDR2 is FQNENV. The CDR3 has 15 amino acids. The rearrangement uses TRBV16 and TRBJ1-1; 7 bases map to TRBD1. What was sequenced was PBMCs or T cells enriched from blood (not recorded which). The TCR comes from a woman between 18 and 30 years old who had recovered from COVID-19. The CDR3 bases are TGTGCCAGCAGCCAATCAAGGGGGCGCGGTGCTGAAGCTTTCTTT. It translates to CASSQSRGRGAEAFF.